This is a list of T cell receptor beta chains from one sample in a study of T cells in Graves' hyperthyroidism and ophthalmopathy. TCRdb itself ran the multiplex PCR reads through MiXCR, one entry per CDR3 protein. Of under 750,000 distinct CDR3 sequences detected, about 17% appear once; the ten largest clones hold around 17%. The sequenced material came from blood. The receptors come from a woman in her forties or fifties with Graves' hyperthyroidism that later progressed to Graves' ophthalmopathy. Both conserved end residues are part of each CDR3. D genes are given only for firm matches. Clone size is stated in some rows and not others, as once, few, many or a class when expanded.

TGTGCCAGCCTCTCCCACGGGGGGGCGGGAGAGACCCAGTACTTC CASLSHGGAGETQYF TRBV12-3/TRBV12-4 few TRBJ2-5 TRBD2
TGTGCCAGCAGTGAATCTGACAGCTCCATGAACACTGAAGCTTTCTTT CASSESDSSMNTEAFF TRBV6-1 many TRBJ1-1 -
TGTGCCAGCAGCCGGGGAAGCAATCAGCCCCAGCATTTT CASSRGSNQPQHF TRBV19 many TRBJ1-5 -
TGTGCCCGAACTAGCGGGGGGGCCAATGAGCAGTTCTTC CARTSGGANEQFF TRBV30 many TRBJ2-1 TRBD2
TGTGCCAGCAGCTTAGATCCAGCAGGCGGCAATCAGCCCCAGCATTTT CASSLDPAGGNQPQHF TRBV7-6 few TRBJ1-5 -
TGTGCCATAGACCCCACGGGACACCCCCTTTCTGAAGCTTTCTTT CAIDPTGHPLSEAFF TRBV10-3 many TRBJ1-1 -
TGTGCCAGCAGCATGCAACTAGTTAGTAGGGCAGATACGCAGTATTTT CASSMQLVSRADTQYF TRBV14 - TRBJ2-3 -
TGTGCCAGCAGCGCGCCCCCGGGGGGGACTAGAGGAAACAATGAGCAGTTCTTC CASSAPPGGTRGNNEQFF TRBV11-2 many TRBJ2-1 TRBD2
TGTGCCAGCAGCTTGATTCCAAGACTTGCAACTAATGAAAAACTGTTTTTT CASSLIPRLATNEKLFF TRBV11-2 many TRBJ1-4 -
TGTGCCAGCAGAGCCTCCGGGACACCGAACACTGAAGCTTTCTTT CASRASGTPNTEAFF TRBV6-1 many TRBJ1-1 -
TGCAGTGCTTCGGACAGCACGTTGTATAGCTATGGCTACACCTTC CSASDSTLYSYGYTF TRBV20-1 few TRBJ1-2 -
TGCAGTGCTAGAGATGTGGACAACCCGATATCTGGAAACACCATATATTTT CSARDVDNPISGNTIYF TRBV20-1 - TRBJ1-3 -
TGTGCCAGCCGACCATCCGGGACCGTGATCTATGGCTACACCTTC CASRPSGTVIYGYTF TRBV6-1 - TRBJ1-2 -
TGTGCCTCTCCGGGACAGGGGAATGAGCAGTTCTTC CASPGQGNEQFF TRBV30 many TRBJ2-1 TRBD1
TGTGCCAGCAGCCCTAGCCCCTCGCAGGGGGTGGATGGCTACACCTTC CASSPSPSQGVDGYTF TRBV7-9 few TRBJ1-2 TRBD1
TGTGCCATCAGGGAGTTCGGTGCTGGGGAGCTGTTTTTT CAIREFGAGELFF TRBV10-3 few TRBJ2-2 -
TGTGCCAGCTCGTTCACAGGGGGATCGAACACTGAAGCTTTCTTT CASSFTGGSNTEAFF TRBV18 many TRBJ1-1 TRBD1
TGTGCCAGCAGCGCAGACGCGAACACCGGGGAGCTGTTTTTT CASSADANTGELFF TRBV9 - TRBJ2-2 -
TGTGCCACCAGCAAAGATTATAGCAATCAGCCCCAGCATTTT CATSKDYSNQPQHF TRBV15 - TRBJ1-5 -
TGTGCCAGCAGCCCTCATGACAGGGTGAACACTGAAGCTTTCTTT CASSPHDRVNTEAFF TRBV12-3/TRBV12-4 many TRBJ1-1 TRBD1